Listed below are T cell receptor beta chains from one sample, sequenced in a study of cytotoxic CD8 clonotypes in ibrutinib-treated CLL. TCRdb's table, derived via immunoSEQ multiplex PCR, lists solely in-frame clones and lacks some. The table lists roughly 42,000 clones, 60% to 70% of them singletons. The sequences come from PBMCs, collected after 24 months of ibrutinib treatment. The receptors originated from a human donor with chronic lymphocytic leukemia. Each CDR3 is given with its conserved first and last residue. Fields, in order: D gene, J gene, clone size, V gene, CDR3 protein, CDR3 DNA. The D gene is left open where the match is weak. Clone size, where shown, is once, few, many, or a class for clones that have expanded.

TRBD2 | TRBJ2-1 | . | TRBV28 | CASTLAGYEQFF | TGTGCCAGCACGCTAGCGGGATATGAGCAGTTCTTC
TRBD1 | TRBJ1-1 | . | TRBV30 | CAWSEGAWSEAFF | TGTGCCTGGAGTGAGGGGGCCTGGTCTGAAGCTTTCTTT
TRBD1 | TRBJ1-2 | . | TRBV5-6 | CASSLRQGARGYTF | TGTGCCAGCAGCTTGCGTCAGGGGGCGCGTGGCTACACCTTC
TRBD2 | TRBJ2-2 | many | TRBV10-3 | CAIRVASGNTGELFF | TGTGCCATCAGGGTCGCTAGCGGTAACACCGGGGAGCTGTTTTTT
. | TRBJ1-4 | . | TRBV6-5 | CASSRQEGGEKLFF | TGTGCCAGCAGTAGACAGGAGGGTGGCGAAAAACTGTTTTTT
TRBD2 | TRBJ2-2 | . | TRBV2 | CASSVKTSGAQNTGELFF | TGTGCCAGCAGTGTTAAGACTAGCGGGGCCCAAAACACCGGGGAGCTGTTTTTT
TRBD1 | TRBJ2-5 | . | TRBV19 | CASRGQVSETQYF | TGTGCCAGTAGAGGACAGGTTAGCGAGACCCAGTACTTC
. | TRBJ2-1 | . | TRBV5-1 | CASSLPRAADNEQFF | TGCGCCAGCAGCTTGCCGCGGGCCGCCGACAATGAGCAGTTCTTC
. | TRBJ2-7 | . | TRBV7-3 | CASSPTGPSYEQYF | TGTGCCAGCAGCCCTACAGGGCCCTCCTACGAGCAGTACTTC
. | TRBJ2-7 | few | TRBV27 | CASSLSRGVGEQYF | TGTGCCAGCAGTTTATCACGAGGGGTGGGGGAGCAGTACTTC
TRBD2 | TRBJ2-5 | . | TRBV20-1 | CSGAGEETQYF | TGCAGTGGCGCGGGGGAAGAGACCCAGTACTTC
TRBD2 | TRBJ2-3 | . | TRBV5-6 | CASGTAGVGVDTQYF | TGTGCCAGCGGAACAGCGGGAGTCGGAGTGGATACGCAGTATTTT
. | TRBJ2-7 | few | TRBV30 | CAWSEGPTSYEQYF | TGTGCCTGGAGTGAGGGACCAACGTCCTACGAGCAGTACTTC
. | TRBJ2-1 | . | TRBV19 | CASSLGFSYNEQFF | TGTGCCAGTAGTTTAGGGTTCTCCTACAATGAGCAGTTCTTC
. | TRBJ2-7 | . | TRBV6-6 | CASRLGPSSYEQYF | TGTGCCAGCAGACTCGGCCCGAGCTCCTACGAGCAGTACTTC
. | TRBJ2-5 | . | TRBV29-1 | CSGRSSTETQYF | TGCAGCGGTCGATCCAGCACAGAGACCCAGTACTTC
. | TRBJ2-7 | . | TRBV6-1 | CASSEVYGRSSYEQYF | TGTGCCAGCAGTGAAGTTTATGGGCGGAGCTCCTACGAGCAGTACTTC
. | TRBJ2-7 | . | TRBV6-1 | CASSEIVRGEQYF | TGTGCCAGCAGTGAAATCGTAAGAGGGGAGCAGTACTTC
TRBD1 | TRBJ1-5 | . | TRBV7-6 | CASSLGDRGNQPQHF | TGTGCCAGCAGCTTAGGGGACAGGGGGAATCAGCCCCAGCATTTT
. | TRBJ1-2 | . | TRBV6-1 | CASSRARDGYGYTF | TGTGCCAGCAGTCGGGCCCGGGACGGATATGGCTACACCTTC
. | TRBJ2-1 | . | TRBV7-9 | CASSLNMFEQFF | TGTGCCAGCAGCCTCAATATGTTTGAGCAGTTCTTC
. | TRBJ2-1 | . | TRBV7-3 | CASSLDPRSRRGNEQFF | TGTGCCAGCAGCTTAGATCCCCGGTCCCGACGGGGCAATGAGCAGTTCTTC
. | TRBJ2-5 | . | TRBV2 | CASSEGLTGKETQYF | TGTGCCAGCAGTGAGGGCCTGACGGGAAAAGAGACCCAGTACTTC
. | TRBJ1-1 | . | TRBV2 | CASRMALNTEAFF | TGTGCCAGCAGAATGGCCCTGAACACTGAAGCTTTCTTT
. | TRBJ1-1 | . | TRBV5-1 | CASRQTVGDTEAFF | TGCGCCAGCAGACAGACAGTAGGGGACACTGAAGCTTTCTTT
TRBD1 | TRBJ1-5 | few | TRBV29-1 | CSVATGGNQPQHF | TGCAGCGTTGCTACAGGGGGCAATCAGCCCCAGCATTTT
. | TRBJ1-1 | . | TRBV9 | CASSVGGGGTEAFF | TGTGCCAGCAGCGTGGGGGGTGGAGGCACTGAAGCTTTCTTT
. | TRBJ2-7 | . | TRBV7-9 | CASSPRDIKSYEQYF | TGTGCCAGCAGCCCTCGGGACATCAAAAGCTACGAGCAGTACTTC
TRBD2 | TRBJ2-1 | . | TRBV4-1 | CASSQDSSGSSYNEQFF | TGCGCCAGCAGCCAAGACTCTAGCGGGAGCTCCTACAATGAGCAGTTCTTC
TRBD1 | TRBJ2-5 | . | TRBV9 | CASSARTGPLDGETQYF | TGTGCCAGCAGCGCCAGGACAGGGCCGCTTGATGGCGAGACCCAGTACTTC
TRBD2 | TRBJ2-3 | . | TRBV2 | CASRREGPDTQYF | TGTGCCAGCAGGCGGGAGGGGCCAGATACGCAGTATTTT
. | TRBJ1-2 | . | TRBV6-1 | CASSEWTVYGYTF | TGTGCCAGCAGTGAATGGACAGTCTATGGCTACACCTTC
. | TRBJ2-3 | . | TRBV7-2 | CASSLDQGTDTQYF | TGTGCCAGCAGCTTAGACCAGGGCACAGATACGCAGTATTTT
. | TRBJ2-3 | . | TRBV6-6 | CASSYSAGTDTQYF | TGTGCCAGCAGTTACTCCGCGGGAACGGATACGCAGTATTTT
TRBD1 | TRBJ2-3 | . | TRBV5-5 | CASSLTLGQGTDTQYF | TGTGCCAGCAGCTTGACTCTAGGACAGGGCACAGATACGCAGTATTTT
TRBD1 | TRBJ2-3 | . | TRBV2 | CASMGPDRQTQYF | TGTGCCAGCATGGGTCCGGACAGGCAGACGCAGTATTTT
TRBD1 | TRBJ1-3 | . | TRBV4-1 | CASSQGWGQGHSGNTIYF | TGCGCCAGCAGCCAAGGATGGGGACAGGGTCATTCCGGAAACACCATATATTTT
. | TRBJ2-3 | . | TRBV5-4 | CASSLLQGQRTDTQYF | TGTGCCAGCAGCTTGCTCCAGGGCCAGCGCACAGATACGCAGTATTTT
. | TRBJ2-3 | few | TRBV11-2 | CASSFRPDTQYF | TGTGCCAGCAGCTTTCGCCCAGATACGCAGTATTTT
. | TRBJ2-3 | many | TRBV2 | CASSYSTDTQYF | TGTGCCAGCAGTTACAGCACAGATACGCAGTATTTT
. | TRBJ2-3 | . | TRBV10-3 | CAISEGVTDTQYF | TGTGCCATCAGTGAGGGTGTCACAGATACGCAGTATTTT
TRBD1 | TRBJ1-2 | few | TRBV6-5 | CASSRQGTNYGYTF | TGTGCCAGCTCTAGACAGGGAACAAACTATGGCTACACCTTC
. | TRBJ2-2 | . | TRBV30 | CAWSGGTHTGELFF | TGTGCCTGGAGTGGTGGGACCCACACCGGGGAGCTGTTTTTT
. | TRBJ2-5 | . | TRBV27 | CASKNGAGQQETQYF | TGTGCCAGCAAAAACGGGGCGGGACAACAAGAGACCCAGTACTTC
TRBD2 | TRBJ2-1 | . | TRBV5-4 | CASDISGGNYNEQFF | TGTGCCAGCGACATTAGCGGGGGGAACTACAATGAGCAGTTCTTC
. | TRBJ2-7 | few | TRBV2 | CASKGGASYEQYF | TGTGCCAGCAAGGGGGGGGCCTCCTACGAGCAGTACTTC
. | TRBJ2-1 | few | TRBV18 | CASSPEGYEQFF | TGTGCCAGCTCACCAGAAGGTTATGAGCAGTTCTTC
. | TRBJ2-7 | once | TRBV4-1 | CASSQSLSGAYEQYF | TGTGCCAGCAGCCAATCCTTAAGTGGGGCCTACGAGCAGTACTTC
. | TRBJ2-7 | . | TRBV25-1 | CASSERGRTYEQYF | TGTGCCAGCAGTGAAAGGGGTAGAACCTACGAGCAGTACTTC
TRBD1 | TRBJ1-4 | . | TRBV19 | CASMDRGTNEKLFF | TGTGCCAGTATGGACAGGGGAACTAATGAAAAACTGTTTTTT
. | TRBJ2-1 | . | TRBV7-9 | CASSYIQGHEQFF | TGTGCCAGCAGCTACATACAGGGACATGAGCAGTTCTTC
. | TRBJ1-5 | few | TRBV19 | CASSITIGAGQPQHF | TGTGCCAGTAGTATTACGATCGGGGCAGGTCAGCCCCAGCATTTT
. | TRBJ2-5 | . | TRBV19 | CASSMSLGGGETQYF | TGTGCCAGTAGTATGTCACTGGGGGGCGGGGAGACCCAGTACTTC
. | TRBJ2-3 | few | TRBV7-2 | CASSPSVGADTQYF | TGTGCCAGCAGCCCCTCTGTAGGCGCAGATACGCAGTATTTT
. | TRBJ2-7 | . | TRBV28 | CATSGINEQYF | TGTGCCACCTCAGGGATCAACGAGCAGTACTTC
. | TRBJ1-1 | few | TRBV5-1 | CASSLNTEAFF | TGCGCCAGCAGCTTGAACACTGAAGCTTTCTTT
. | TRBJ1-1 | . | TRBV10-3 | CAISRIGSVGAFF | TGTGCCATCAGTCGTATAGGTTCAGTGGGAGCTTTCTTT
TRBD2 | TRBJ2-7 | . | TRBV27 | CASSSRGVDYEQYF | TGTGCCAGCAGTTCGCGGGGGGTCGACTACGAGCAGTACTTC
. | TRBJ2-1 | . | TRBV29-1 | CSVDPGLGEQFF | TGCAGCGTTGACCCAGGCCTCGGTGAGCAGTTCTTC
. | TRBJ2-1 | . | TRBV28 | CASSRQVFYEQFF | TGTGCCAGCAGTCGACAGGTTTTTTATGAGCAGTTCTTC